This TCR beta chain originates from a study of blood T cell repertoires in COVID-19. Germline trimming cut 6 bases from V and 8 bases from J; bases unmatched to any gene: 8. Germline V gene data show CDR1 as MDHEN and CDR2 as SYDVKM. The CDR3 has 13 amino acids. Methods used by the authors: Estimated nucleated cell counts came from reference gene primer amplification. Assay used: immunoSEQ multiplex PCR; TCRdb lists only in-frame clones, some missing. V, J and clone size derive from that table, while D and trimming were established from the DNA sequence. In the table there are fewer than 70,000 clones, about 86% of which are singletons.

This TCR came from a human donor in a cohort sampled during active COVID-19. This chain connects TRBV28 to TRBJ1-2; 8 nucleotides line up with TRBD1. Sequencing used peripheral blood. Written as DNA, the CDR3 is TGTGCCAGCAGCTTACAGGGGGTAGGAGGCTACACCTTC. It is translated as CASSLQGVGGYTF.